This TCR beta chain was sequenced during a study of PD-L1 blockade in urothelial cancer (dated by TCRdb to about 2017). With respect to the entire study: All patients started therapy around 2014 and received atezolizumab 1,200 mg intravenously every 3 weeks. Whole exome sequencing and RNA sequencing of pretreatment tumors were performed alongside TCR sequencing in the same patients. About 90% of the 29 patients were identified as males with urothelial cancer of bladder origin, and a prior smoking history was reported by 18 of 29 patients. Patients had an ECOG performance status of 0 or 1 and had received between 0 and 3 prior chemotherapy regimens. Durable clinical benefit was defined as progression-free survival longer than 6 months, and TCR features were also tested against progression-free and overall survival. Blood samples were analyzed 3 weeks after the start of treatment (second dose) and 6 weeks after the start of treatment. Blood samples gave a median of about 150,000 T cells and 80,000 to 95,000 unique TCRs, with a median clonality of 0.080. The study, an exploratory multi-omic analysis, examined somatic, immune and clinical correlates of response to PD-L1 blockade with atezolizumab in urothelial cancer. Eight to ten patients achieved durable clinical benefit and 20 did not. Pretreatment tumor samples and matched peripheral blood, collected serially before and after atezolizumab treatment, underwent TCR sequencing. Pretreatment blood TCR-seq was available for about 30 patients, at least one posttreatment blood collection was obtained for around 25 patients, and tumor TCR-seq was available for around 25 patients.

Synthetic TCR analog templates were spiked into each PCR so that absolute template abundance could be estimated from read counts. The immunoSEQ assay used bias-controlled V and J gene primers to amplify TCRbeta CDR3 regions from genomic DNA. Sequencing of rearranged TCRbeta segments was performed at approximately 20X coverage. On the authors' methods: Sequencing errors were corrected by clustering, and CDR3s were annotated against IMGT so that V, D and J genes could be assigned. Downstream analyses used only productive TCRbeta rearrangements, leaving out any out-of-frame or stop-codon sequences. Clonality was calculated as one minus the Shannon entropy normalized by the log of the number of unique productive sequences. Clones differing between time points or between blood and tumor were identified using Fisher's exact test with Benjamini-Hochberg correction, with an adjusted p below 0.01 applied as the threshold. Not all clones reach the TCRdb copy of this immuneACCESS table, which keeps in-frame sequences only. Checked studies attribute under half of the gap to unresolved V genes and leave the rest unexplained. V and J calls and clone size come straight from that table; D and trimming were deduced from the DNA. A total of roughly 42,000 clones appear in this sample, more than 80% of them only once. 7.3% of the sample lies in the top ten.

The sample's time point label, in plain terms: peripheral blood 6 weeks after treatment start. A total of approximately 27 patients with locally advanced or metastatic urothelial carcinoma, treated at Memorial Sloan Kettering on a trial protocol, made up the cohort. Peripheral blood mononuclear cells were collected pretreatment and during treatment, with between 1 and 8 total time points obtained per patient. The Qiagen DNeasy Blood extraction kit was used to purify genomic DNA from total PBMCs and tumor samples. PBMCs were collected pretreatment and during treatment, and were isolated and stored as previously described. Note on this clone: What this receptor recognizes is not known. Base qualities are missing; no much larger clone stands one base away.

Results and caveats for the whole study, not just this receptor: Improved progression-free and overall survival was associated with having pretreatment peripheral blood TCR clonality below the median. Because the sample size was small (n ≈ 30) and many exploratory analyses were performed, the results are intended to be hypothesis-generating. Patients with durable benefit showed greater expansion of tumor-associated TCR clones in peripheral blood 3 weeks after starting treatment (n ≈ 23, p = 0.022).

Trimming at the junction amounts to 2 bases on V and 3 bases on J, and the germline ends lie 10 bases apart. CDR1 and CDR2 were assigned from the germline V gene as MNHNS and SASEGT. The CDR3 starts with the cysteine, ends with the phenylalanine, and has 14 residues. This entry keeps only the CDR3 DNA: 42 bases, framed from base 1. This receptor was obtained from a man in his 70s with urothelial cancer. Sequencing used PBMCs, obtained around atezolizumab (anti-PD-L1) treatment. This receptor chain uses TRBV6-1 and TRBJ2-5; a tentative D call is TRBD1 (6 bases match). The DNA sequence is TGTGCCAGCAGTGAAAGGGGGACGAAAGAGACCCAGTACTTC. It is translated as CASSERGTKETQYF.